Shown below are 26 T cell receptor beta chains from a single sample sequenced in a study of cytomegalovirus exposure and HLA in healthy donors. The protocol was immunoSEQ multiplex PCR, while the TCRdb copy is restricted to in-frame clones and leaves out a portion. The sample carries some 150,000 clones, more than 80% recorded once. The sample was PBMCs. Every receptor here comes from a woman in her 30s in good health and CMV-seropositive.

The V and J genes are TRBV27 and TRBJ2-7; possible D gene TRBD1, 6 bases. Deletions cut 6 bases from V and 5 bases from J, with 11 bases between. CDR1 is MNHEY and CDR2 is SMNVEV in the germline V gene (reference sequence). This CDR3 comprises 12 residues. As DNA, the CDR3 is TGTGCCAGCAGGAATGGGGGCAACGAGCAGTACTTC. Amino acids: CASRNGGNEQYF.

The chain has TRBV5-1 and TRBJ2-3, with D possibly TRBD2 on 6 matching bases. V lost 1 base to trimming and J lost 3 bases, with 9 bases between them. From germline, CDR1 is SGHRS and CDR2 YFSETQ. CDR3 length equals 14 residues. CDR3 in amino acids: CASSLRERTDTQYF. The CDR3 DNA is TGCGCCAGCAGCTTGCGGGAGAGGACAGATACGCAGTATTTT.

The chain uses TRBV9 and TRBJ2-6; tentative D call: TRBD2 (8 bases). Germline CDR1 SGDLS, CDR2 YYNGEE. The CDR3 extends over 17 amino acids. V was shortened by 0 bases and J by 2 bases, with 12 bases between the two germline ends. The CDR3 here is CASSVAGGGTGANVLTF. The CDR3 DNA is TGTGCCAGCAGCGTAGCGGGAGGGGGCACTGGGGCCAACGTCCTGACTTTC.

This clone has just a few counts. The chain employs TRBV19 and TRBJ2-7, with 9 bases aligning to TRBD1. In germline, CDR1 is LNHDA, CDR2 SQIVND (reference sequence). CDR3 length: 16 residues. Germline trimming cut 4 bases from V and 5 bases from J; bases unmatched to any gene: 12. The CDR3 spells CASSTGDRVEEDEQYF. In nucleotides, the CDR3 is TGTGCCAGTAGTACGGGGGACAGGGTGGAGGAAGACGAGCAGTACTTC.

The rearrangement joins TRBV4-1 to TRBJ2-5; a weak D match, TRBD1 (5 bases). This CDR3 is built from 16 residues. CDR1 MGHRA and CDR2 YSYEKL come from the germline V gene. The V end lost 0 bases, the J end lost 2 bases, and 13 bases lay between the germline ends. CDR3 residues: CASSQDLRTPQETQYF. CDR3 bases: TGCGCCAGCAGCCAAGATTTAAGGACACCGCAAGAGACCCAGTACTTC.

The chain has TRBV15 and TRBJ1-1, with D unclear. CDR1 is LNHNV and CDR2 is YYDKDF in the germline V gene (reference sequence). The V gene lost 5 bases and the J gene lost 6 bases, with 10 bases spanning the gap. The length of the CDR3 is 12 residues. Written as DNA, the CDR3 is TGTGCCACCAGCCGCCCGGGATCTGAAGCTTTCTTT. It yields the protein CATSRPGSEAFF.

The CDR3 sequence: CASSWDRGQPQHF. The DNA of the CDR3 is TGTGCCAGCAGTTGGGACAGGGGACAGCCCCAGCATTTT. The rearrangement uses TRBV28 and TRBJ1-5; 10 bases are a match to TRBD1. V was pared by 4 bases and J by 7 bases, with 1 base of the junction left unmatched. The length of the CDR3 is 13 residues. Germline V gene data show CDR1 as MDHEN and CDR2 as SYDVKM.

In its sample, this clone was seen once. V usage is TRBV20-1 and J usage is TRBJ1-2; D uncertain. The CDR3 runs to 11 residues. V was pared by 3 bases and J by 2 bases, with 4 bases between. Germline V gene sequence: CDR1 DFQATT, CDR2 SNEGSKA (reference sequence). The CDR3 nucleotides are TGCAGTGCTAGTCCGAACTATGGCTACACCTTC. Amino acid sequence: CSASPNYGYTF.

V usage is TRBV4-1 and J usage is TRBJ2-3; 10 bases map to TRBD1. Losses at the gene ends were 0 bases for V and 6 bases for J; bases not matched to a gene: 6. Germline values: CDR1 MGHRA, CDR2 YSYEKL. The CDR3 is 16 amino acids. CDR3 sequence: CASSQDGTGVLDTQYF. The CDR3 DNA reads TGCGCCAGCAGCCAAGATGGGACAGGGGTTTTGGATACGCAGTATTTT.

V gene TRBV15 combines with J gene TRBJ1-4; weak D call: TRBD1 (5 bases). This CDR3 spans 15 amino acids. Trimming took 0 bases from V and 3 from J, leaving 8 bases between them. CDR1 and CDR2 (germline): LNHNV, YYDKDF (reference sequence). For the CDR3, the DNA is TGTGCCACCAGCAGAGATCGGGGGGCTAATGAAAAACTGTTTTTT. This codes for CATSRDRGANEKLFF.

Comment on this clone: Other DNA sequences of this sample code for an identical CDR3. This rearrangement joins TRBV5-1 to TRBJ2-5, with 8 bases identical to TRBD2. The V gene's germline CDR1 is SGHRS and CDR2 YFSETQ. CDR3 length: 14 residues. V shed 1 base and J 2 bases; nucleotides not matched to a gene: 1. In DNA form, the CDR3 reads TGCGCCAGCAGCTTGACGGGAGGGCAAGAGACCCAGTACTTC. Translation: CASSLTGGQETQYF.

The chain couples TRBV29-1 to TRBJ2-7; perhaps TRBD1 as D (5 bases). This CDR3 spans 14 amino acids. Trimming took off 8 bases at V and 0 bases at J, with 17 bases between the two ends. In germline, CDR1 is SQVTM, CDR2 ANQGSEA. CDR3 coding DNA: TGCAGCCCTCCCGGACACGACCCCTCCTACGAGCAGTACTTC. It is translated as CSPPGHDPSYEQYF.

The chain recombines TRBV10-3 with TRBJ2-1; D might be TRBD2 (6 bases). Trimming removed 8 bases at V and 7 bases at J, with 15 bases between. The CDR3 length is 13 residues. CDR1 and CDR2 (germline): ENHRY, SYGVKD. The CDR3 DNA sequence: TGTGCCATCTCTCGGGAGCTAATGAATGAGCAGTTCTTC. This sequence encodes CAISRELMNEQFF.

The chain carries TRBV27 and TRBJ2-1; D remains unclear. V was shortened by 3 bases and J by 12 bases, with 21 bases between the two germline ends. CDR1 is MNHEY and CDR2 is SMNVEV in the germline V gene (reference sequence). The CDR3 loop spans 15 amino acids. Here the CDR3 reads CASSFGRPPTMGQFF. In nucleotides, the CDR3 is TGTGCCAGCAGTTTTGGGCGCCCTCCTACAATGGGGCAGTTCTTC.

This clone was seen a handful of times. The chain uses TRBV2 and TRBJ2-3; 10 bases line up with TRBD2. V lost 7 bases to trimming and J lost 5 bases; unmatched junction nucleotides: 3. Germline V gene sequence: CDR1 SNHLY, CDR2 FYNNEI. The CDR3 has 13 amino acids. The CDR3, as DNA: TGTGCCAGCAATCAGCGGGGGGGAGATACGCAGTATTTT. Protein sequence: CASNQRGGDTQYF.

This chain links TRBV7-9 with TRBJ2-6, with D unclear. The CDR3 is 14 residues long. Trimming took off 6 bases at V and 0 bases at J, with 6 bases between the two ends. The germline gives CDR1 SEHNR, CDR2 FQNEAQ (reference sequence). CDR3 loop: CASSSYSGANVLTF. CDR3 DNA: TGTGCCAGCAGTTCGTACTCTGGGGCCAACGTCCTGACTTTC.

This chain uses TRBV7-8 with TRBJ2-7; 8 bases map to TRBD2. The trim removed 2 bases at V and 2 bases at J, leaving 2 bases unmatched. The CDR3 has 14 residues. Germline V gives CDR1 SGHVS, CDR2 FQNEAQ. CDR3 residues: CASSLTGGAYEQYF. The CDR3 nucleotides are TGTGCCAGCAGCTTAACGGGAGGGGCCTACGAGCAGTACTTC.

The V call is TRBV2, the J call TRBJ2-5, with D hard to call. The V and J ends lost 7 bases and 2 bases respectively, with 14 bases between them. This CDR3 contains 14 residues. Germline CDR1 SNHLY, CDR2 FYNNEI. DNA for the CDR3: TGTGCCAGCAAGAGCTCTATTCCTCAAGAGACCCAGTACTTC. Its translation: CASKSSIPQETQYF.

This sequence joins TRBV11-2 and TRBJ1-4; a weak D match, TRBD1 (6 bases). The CDR3 consists of 15 residues. Deletions cut 0 bases from V and 8 bases from J, with 13 bases between. Germline CDR1 reads SGHAT; CDR2 reads FQNNGV. The CDR3 region is CASSLEATGREKLFF. The CDR3 DNA is TGTGCCAGCAGCTTAGAAGCGACAGGCCGGGAAAAACTGTTTTTT.

This chain joins TRBV29-1 and TRBJ2-2, with 7 positions matching TRBD1. The V segment lost 6 bases and the J segment 3 bases; nucleotides outside the gene matches: 4. Germline loops: CDR1 SQVTM, CDR2 ANQGSEA. This CDR3 region has 13 residues. The CDR3 loop reads CSVSDRDTGELFF. CDR3 nucleotides: TGCAGCGTCAGCGACAGGGACACCGGGGAGCTGTTTTTT.

The gene calls are TRBV4-1 and TRBJ2-7, with TRBD1 matching over 8 bases. The V segment lost 8 bases and the J segment 4 bases; nucleotides outside the gene matches: 13. The CDR3 is 15 residues long. Germline-derived CDR1 and CDR2 are MGHRA and YSYEKL. CDR3 region: CASSSRGQGLYEQYF. The CDR3 DNA follows: TGCGCCAGCTCGTCCCGTGGACAGGGTTTGTACGAGCAGTACTTC.

The chain employs TRBV28 and TRBJ1-4; a weak D match, TRBD1 (6 bases). This CDR3 is built from 15 residues. CDR1 and CDR2 (germline): MDHEN, SYDVKM. Trimming stripped 5 bases from V and 13 bases from J, with 23 bases between. CDR3 sequence reads: CASSPYLAGTSGLFF. CDR3 bases: TGTGCCAGCAGTCCGTACCTCGCCGGGACATCGGGACTGTTTTTT.

The V call is TRBV6-6, the J call TRBJ1-1; D perhaps matches TRBD1 (5 bases). The CDR3 has 15 residues. The V end lost 6 bases, the J end lost 5 bases, and 19 bases lay between the germline ends. Germline CDR1 MNHNY, CDR2 SVGAGI (reference sequence). CDR3 in amino acids: CASRFYGQGRTEAFF. The CDR3 DNA reads TGTGCCAGCAGATTTTATGGCCAGGGTCGAACTGAAGCTTTCTTT.

This clone has only one observation. J is TRBJ1-1 and V is TRBV5-6; tentatively, D is TRBD1 (6 bases). Trimming cost V 0 bases and J 2 bases, with 11 bases left between them. Germline V gives CDR1 SGHDT, CDR2 YYEEEE. This CDR3 comprises 15 residues. CDR3: CASSLGDRPNTEAFF. DNA for the CDR3: TGTGCCAGCAGCTTGGGTGACAGGCCAAACACTGAAGCTTTCTTT. The entire variable domain, with the rest obtained from reference TRBV5-6 and TRBJ1-1, is as follows: DAGVTQSPTHLIKTRGQQVTLRCSPKSGHDTVSWYQQALGQGPQFIFQYYEEEERQRGNFPDRFSGHQFPNYSSELNVNALLLGDSALYLCASSLGDRPNTEAFFGQGTRLTVV.

This chain links TRBV5-1 with TRBJ2-7, with 7 bases matching TRBD2. In germline, CDR1 is SGHRS, CDR2 YFSETQ. With V trimmed by 4 bases and J by 2 bases, 12 bases remained unmatched. The CDR3 spans 16 residues. CDR3 residues: CASSPLGGSLTYEQYF. The CDR3 nucleotides read TGCGCCAGCAGCCCCTTGGGCGGGAGTTTAACCTACGAGCAGTACTTC.

The chain joins TRBV27 to TRBJ1-5, with 9 positions matching TRBD1. The CDR3 totals 15 residues. Germline CDR1 and CDR2: MNHEY and SMNVEV (reference sequence). V shed 5 bases and J 2 bases; nucleotides not matched to a gene: 4. DNA of the CDR3: TGTGCCAGCAGTGACAGGGGGTCGGGCAATCAGCCCCAGCATTTT. Translated, it gives CASSDRGSGNQPQHF.